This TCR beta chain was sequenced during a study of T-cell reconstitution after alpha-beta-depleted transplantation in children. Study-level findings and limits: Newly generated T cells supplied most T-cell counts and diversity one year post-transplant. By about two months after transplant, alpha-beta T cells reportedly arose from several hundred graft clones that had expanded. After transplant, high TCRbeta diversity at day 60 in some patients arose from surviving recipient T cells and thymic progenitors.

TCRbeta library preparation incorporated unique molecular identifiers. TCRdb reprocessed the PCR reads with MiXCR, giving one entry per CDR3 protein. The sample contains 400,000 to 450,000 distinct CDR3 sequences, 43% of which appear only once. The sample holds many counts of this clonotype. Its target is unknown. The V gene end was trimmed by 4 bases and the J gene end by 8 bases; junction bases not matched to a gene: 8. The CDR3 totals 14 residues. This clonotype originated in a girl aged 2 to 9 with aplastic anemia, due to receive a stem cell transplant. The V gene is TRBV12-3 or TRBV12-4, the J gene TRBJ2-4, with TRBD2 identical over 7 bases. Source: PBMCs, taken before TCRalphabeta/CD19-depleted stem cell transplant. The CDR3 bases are TGTGCCAGCAGTTCCGCGGGAGTCGGAGACATTCAGTACTTC. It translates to CASSSAGVGDIQYF.